This is a list of T cell receptor beta chains from one sample in a study of cytomegalovirus exposure and HLA in healthy donors. Only in-frame clones appear in the TCRdb table, and some are missing; sequencing was by immunoSEQ multiplex PCR. In the table there are some 77,000 clones, about 79% of which are singletons. Sequencing was carried out using PBMCs. Every receptor here comes from a woman aged 40 to 49 in good health and CMV-seronegative. CDR3s include the opening cysteine and the closing phenylalanine or tryptophan. Each record gives: D gene, V gene, clone size, J gene, CDR3 length, CDR3 DNA, CDR3 protein. A D gene is named only where the DNA matches it firmly. A clone size is listed for some rows: how often the clone was seen (once, few, many), or a class if it is expanded.

>TRBD2|TRBV5-1|.|TRBJ2-7|15
TGCGCCAGCAGCACTGGACTAGCGGGACAGGAGGAGCAGTACTTC
CASSTGLAGQEEQYF
>TRBD2|TRBV9|.|TRBJ2-2|18
TGTGCCAGCAGCGTAGAATGGTCTAGCGGGGGATACACCGGGGAGCTGTTTTTT
CASSVEWSSGGYTGELFF
>.|TRBV18|.|TRBJ1-5|14
TGTGCCAGCTCACCAGTTACGGGTGGTCAGCCCCAGCATTTT
CASSPVTGGQPQHF
>.|TRBV5-1|.|TRBJ1-1|11
TGCGCCAGCCGGGGTCCCACTGAAGCTTTCTTT
CASRGPTEAFF
>.|TRBV27|.|TRBJ1-2|15
TGTGCCAGCAGTTTATCCCCGGACAGTCGCTATGGCTACACCTTC
CASSLSPDSRYGYTF
>.|TRBV29-1|.|TRBJ2-3|14
TGCAGCGTTGGGACAGAAACTAGCACAGATACGCAGTATTTT
CSVGTETSTDTQYF
>TRBD2|TRBV4-1|.|TRBJ2-7|17
TGCGCCAGCAGCCAGATTCCTAGCGGGAGGCTATCCTACGAGCAGTACTTC
CASSQIPSGRLSYEQYF
>TRBD1|TRBV29-1|.|TRBJ2-3|13
TGCAGCGTTGAAGTACAGGGGACAGATACGCAGTATTTT
CSVEVQGTDTQYF
>TRBD1|TRBV5-1|few|TRBJ2-1|14
TGCGCCAGCAGCTTGGGGGACAGTCCCAATGAGCAGTTCTTC
CASSLGDSPNEQFF
>TRBD1|TRBV11-3|once|TRBJ2-7|15
TGTGCCAGCAGCTTAGCCGGGACAGGGGTCTACGAGCAGTACTTC
CASSLAGTGVYEQYF
>.|TRBV9|.|TRBJ1-1|17
TGTGCCAGCAGCGCCACCGATCGCCCAACAATGAACACTGAAGCTTTCTTT
CASSATDRPTMNTEAFF
>TRBD1|TRBV27|.|TRBJ1-5|14
TGTGCCAGTTCCCGGGACAGACTCAATCAGCCCCAGCATTTT
CASSRDRLNQPQHF
>TRBD1|TRBV7-2|few|TRBJ1-2|15
TGTGCCAGCAGACAGACCGCGGGACAGGGATTCGGCTACACCTTC
CASRQTAGQGFGYTF
>.|TRBV19|.|TRBJ1-6|15
TGTGCCAGTAGTAGCAAATCAACAGGGTCTACACCCCTCCACTTT
CASSSKSTGSTPLHF
>TRBD2|TRBV6-5|.|TRBJ2-1|14
TGTGCCAGCAGCAGCGGGGGGCCCTACAATGAGCAGTTCTTC
CASSSGGPYNEQFF
>TRBD1|TRBV7-6|.|TRBJ2-5|15
TGTGCCAGCAGCAAGACAGGGCCCTACCAAGAGACCCAGTACTTC
CASSKTGPYQETQYF
>.|TRBV27|.|TRBJ2-3|17
TGTGCCAGCAGTGGCTATGGGGGCGGCGTTCGCACAGATACGCAGTATTTT
CASSGYGGGVRTDTQYF
>.|TRBV19|.|TRBJ2-3|13
TGTGCCAGTAGTATGGGGCACACAGATACGCAGTATTTT
CASSMGHTDTQYF
>.|TRBV29-1|.|TRBJ2-3|14
TGCAGCGTTTCTAAAAGCCATAGCACAGATACGCAGTATTTT
CSVSKSHSTDTQYF
>.|TRBV15|.|TRBJ2-7|14
TGTGCCACCAGCAGAGCCGGGACAAAAAACGAGCAGTACTTC
CATSRAGTKNEQYF
>TRBD1|TRBV6-5|.|TRBJ1-1|14
TGTGCCAGCACCCGACAGGGGGCGCCCACTGAAGCTTTCTTT
CASTRQGAPTEAFF
>TRBD1|TRBV7-9|.|TRBJ2-7|14
TGTGCCAGCAGCCCTCGGACAGGATCCTACGAGCAGTACTTC
CASSPRTGSYEQYF
>.|TRBV7-2|.|TRBJ1-3|14
TGTGCCAGCAGCCCGGGAGCCCCGCTCGGCACCATATATTTT
CASSPGAPLGTIYF
>.|TRBV7-8|.|TRBJ2-7|15
TGTGCCAGCAGCTTACGGTCGGGGTCTACCTACGAGCAGTACTTC
CASSLRSGSTYEQYF
>.|TRBV1|.|TRBJ2-5|17
TGCACCAGCAGCCACTACTCACCGGGACACGGGCTGTGTTCCCAGTACTTC
CTSSHYSPGHGLCSQYF